A single TCR beta chain is shown here with its context. Its antigen remains unidentified. The data originate from a study of OX40 agonist ivuxolimab in advanced cancers. Study-level background: Prior anti-PD-1, anti-PD-L1 or anti-CTLA-4 therapy did not bar entry, and 40% to 45% had some.

The assay was immunoSEQ multiplex PCR, and TCRdb's table has in-frame clones only and misses some. The table has about 34,000 clones, around 84% seen once. Whole-study results and caveats: Clonal expansion from baseline to week 6 occurred in both CD4+ and CD8+ T cells.

The sequenced sample was CD4+ or CD8+ T cells sorted from blood, obtained in a trial of the OX40 agonist ivuxolimab. This TCR was recovered from an adult with an advanced solid tumor such as melanoma, head and neck, liver or kidney cancer.

CDR3 DNA sequence: TGTGCCAGCAGCCCCTACAACATAGGAGGCACAGATACGCAGTATTTT. It codes for CASSPYNIGGTDTQYF. The chain carries TRBV9 and TRBJ2-3; no clear D. V lost 4 bases and J lost 1, with 16 bases in between. Germline CDR1 and CDR2: SGDLS and YYNGEE. This CDR3 is built from 16 residues.